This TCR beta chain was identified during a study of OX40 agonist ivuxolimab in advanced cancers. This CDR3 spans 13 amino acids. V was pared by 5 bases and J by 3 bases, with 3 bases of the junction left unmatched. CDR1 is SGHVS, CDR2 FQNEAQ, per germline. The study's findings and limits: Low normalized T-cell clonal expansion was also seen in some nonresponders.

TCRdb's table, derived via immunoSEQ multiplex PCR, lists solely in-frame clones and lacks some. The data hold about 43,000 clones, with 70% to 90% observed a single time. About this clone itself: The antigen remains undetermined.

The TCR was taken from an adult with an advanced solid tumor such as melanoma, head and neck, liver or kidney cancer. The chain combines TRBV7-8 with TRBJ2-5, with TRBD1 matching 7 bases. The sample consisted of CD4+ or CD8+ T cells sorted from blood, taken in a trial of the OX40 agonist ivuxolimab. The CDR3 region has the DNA TGTGCCAGCAGCCTCACAGGGGAAGAGACCCAGTACTTC. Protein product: CASSLTGEETQYF.